One and the same sample provided the 2 T cell receptor beta chains below, sequenced in a study of blood T cell repertoires in COVID-19. The method was immunoSEQ multiplex PCR; TCRdb's version includes in-frame clones alone and lacks a portion of them. This table has about 490,000 clones, approximately 85% appearing once. The sample taken for sequencing was peripheral blood. Receptors originate from a human donor in a cohort sampled during active COVID-19.

Details on this clone: Other DNA sequences within the sample encode an identical CDR3. The chain recombines TRBV12-3 or TRBV12-4 with TRBJ1-5, with D uncertain. The CDR3 sequence is 12 residues long. Trimming pared 3 bases from V and 3 bases from J, leaving 3 bases between. The CDR3 coding sequence is TGTGCCAGCAGTTTCATCAATCAGCCCCAGCATTTT. Translating it yields CASSFINQPQHF.

The genes are TRBV7-3 and TRBJ2-7, with D possibly matching TRBD1 (5 bases). This CDR3 spans 15 amino acids. V shed 1 base and J shed 9 bases, with 19 bases lying between them. Per the germline V gene, CDR1 is SGHTA and CDR2 is FQGTGA. The CDR3 here is CASSLISTDKDGQYF. The CDR3 DNA reads TGTGCCAGCAGCTTAATTTCGACAGACAAAGACGGGCAGTACTTC.